The 30 T cell receptor beta chains below were found in one sample sequenced in a study of beta chain features in type 1 diabetes. Study results and caveats: Type 1 diabetes patients had TCRB CDR3s that were shorter (moderately but significantly so) in all four CD4+ subsets.

These receptors' antigens are unknown. Isolated RNA was reverse transcribed in full, so expressed TCRB transcripts were sequenced. Here immunoSEQ multiplex PCR was the method, and the copy in TCRdb shows in-frame clones only, minus some. In the table there are 400,000 or so clones, around 10% of which are singletons. Material: central memory CD4+ T cells from blood. The receptor source for this set is a man aged 25-40 years with type 1 diabetes.

This clone has at least ten counts. The V and J genes are TRBV2 and TRBJ2-7, with TRBD1 identical over 9 bases. This CDR3 is 13 amino acids long. The germline gives CDR1 SNHLY, CDR2 FYNNEI. V dropped 4 bases and J dropped 6; count of bases not matched to a gene: 4. Here the CDR3 DNA reads TGTGCCAGCAGTGGACAGGGGGTAGGCGAGCAGTACTTC. Amino acid sequence: CASSGQGVGEQYF.

This clone has only a few counts. V is TRBV11-2 and J is TRBJ2-2; D gene uncertain. V lost 2 bases and J lost 6, with 7 bases in between. The CDR3 sequence is 13 residues long. Germline values: CDR1 SGHAT, CDR2 FQNNGV. Here the CDR3 reads CASSLSESGELFF. CDR3 in DNA: TGTGCCAGCAGCTTATCGGAGTCCGGGGAGCTGTTTTTT.

There are a few counts of this clone. CDR3 residues: CASSYTGLAGGDGEQFF. CDR3 coding DNA: TGTGCCAGCAGCTACACGGGACTAGCGGGAGGTGACGGTGAGCAGTTCTTC. This chain links TRBV7-9 with TRBJ2-1; 15 bases match TRBD2. V was pared by 4 bases and J by 9 bases, with 10 bases of the junction left unmatched. Germline V CDR1 and CDR2: SEHNR, FQNEAQ (reference sequence). The CDR3 has 17 residues.

This rearrangement joins TRBV5-1 to TRBJ1-3, with D hard to call. This CDR3 contains 14 residues. CDR1 is SGHRS, CDR2 YFSETQ, per germline. The V gene lost 0 bases and the J gene lost 0 bases, with 4 bases spanning the gap. CDR3 nucleotide sequence: TGCGCCAGCAGCTTGGGAGACTCTGGAAACACCATATATTTT. This sequence encodes CASSLGDSGNTIYF.

The rearrangement links TRBV5-4 to TRBJ1-2; 9 nucleotides align to TRBD1. This CDR3 has 15 residues. V lost 4 bases and J lost 3; bases outside the gene matches: 7. Germline values: CDR1 SGHNT, CDR2 YYREEE (reference sequence). CDR3 sequence reads: CASSQKTGGDYGYTF. DNA of the CDR3: TGTGCCAGCAGCCAAAAAACAGGGGGCGACTATGGCTACACCTTC.

The V gene is TRBV5-1, the J gene TRBJ2-1, with D perhaps TRBD2 (6 bases). Germline CDR1 is SGHRS and CDR2 is YFSETQ. The CDR3 is 14 amino acids. V was pared by 0 bases and J by 6 bases, with 10 bases between. For the CDR3, the DNA is TGCGCCAGCAGCTTGGGGGCGACTAGCAATGAGCAGTTCTTC. It is translated as CASSLGATSNEQFF.

This clone was recorded a few times. This chain links TRBV5-1 with TRBJ2-3; D not resolved. The CDR3 is made up of 15 amino acids. Germline loops: CDR1 SGHRS, CDR2 YFSETQ. Trimming pared 3 bases from V and 1 base from J, leaving 12 bases between. The CDR3 sequence: CASSYSLGGTDTQYF. The DNA of the CDR3 is TGCGCCAGCAGCTACAGCCTTGGGGGCACAGATACGCAGTATTTT. Full variable domain (remainder filled in from reference TRBV5-1 and TRBJ2-3): KAGVTQTPRYLIKTRGQQVTLSCSPISGHRSVSWYQQTPGQGLQFLFEYFSETQRNKGNFPGRFSGRQFSNSRSEMNVSTLELGDSALYLCASSYSLGGTDTQYFGPGTRLTVL.

This clone was found a few times. The chain combines TRBV10-2 with TRBJ2-1, with D unresolved. From germline, CDR1 is WSHSY and CDR2 SAAADI. With 6 bases removed from V and 7 bases from J, the gap between germline ends came to 7 bases. The CDR3 loop spans 11 amino acids. The CDR3 sequence: CASSSSNEQFF. The CDR3 bases are TGCGCCAGCAGCAGCTCTAATGAGCAGTTCTTC.

V is TRBV28 and J is TRBJ1-1; D may be TRBD1 (6 bases). This CDR3 is built from 13 residues. The V gene's germline CDR1 is MDHEN and CDR2 SYDVKM. The V end lost 8 bases, the J end lost 6 bases, and 16 bases lay between the germline ends. CDR3 region: CASLSGQTSEAFF. Here the CDR3 DNA reads TGTGCCAGCCTCAGTGGACAGACTTCTGAAGCTTTCTTT.

This clone was recorded a few times. CDR3 sequence: CASSLASSGTYEQYF. The CDR3 coding sequence is TGCGCCAGCAGCTTGGCGTCTAGCGGGACCTACGAGCAGTACTTC. The gene calls are TRBV5-1 and TRBJ2-7; TRBD2 matches at 9 bases. CDR1 SGHRS and CDR2 YFSETQ come from the germline V gene. The V and J ends lost 0 bases and 2 bases, in that order; junction bases with no gene match: 3. This CDR3 has 15 residues. The complete variable domain, with remaining parts taken from reference TRBV5-1 and TRBJ2-7, reads KAGVTQTPRYLIKTRGQQVTLSCSPISGHRSVSWYQQTPGQGLQFLFEYFSETQRNKGNFPGRFSGRQFSNSRSEMNVSTLELGDSALYLCASSLASSGTYEQYFGPGTRLTVT.

This clone was found a few times. The chain combines TRBV7-3 with TRBJ2-1; the D is unclear. Germline loops: CDR1 SGHTA, CDR2 FQGTGA. This CDR3 is built from 13 residues. V was shortened by 5 bases and J by 4 bases, with 9 bases between the two germline ends. CDR3 DNA: TGTGCCAGCAGCCCGCAAAATTACAATGAGCAGTTCTTC. It specifies CASSPQNYNEQFF.

This chain links TRBV5-1 with TRBJ2-6; D ambiguous. CDR3 length: 15 amino acids. CDR1 is SGHRS, CDR2 YFSETQ, per germline. Trimming took 3 bases from V and 4 from J, leaving 11 bases between them. The CDR3: CASSSRPDGANVLTF. CDR3 in DNA: TGCGCCAGCAGCTCCCGACCCGACGGGGCCAACGTCCTGACTTTC.

This clone was counted only a few times. This chain connects TRBV19 to TRBJ2-2, with no clear D. Germline V gene sequence: CDR1 LNHDA, CDR2 SQIVND (reference sequence). Trimming pared 7 bases from V and 2 bases from J, leaving 17 bases between. The CDR3 contains 16 residues. CDR3 DNA: TGTGCCAGTAAAGTCGCCAGGACGTCAAACACCGGGGAGCTGTTTTTT. This gives the protein CASKVARTSNTGELFF. Full variable domain (missing parts from reference TRBV19 and TRBJ2-2): DGGITQSPKYLFRKEGQNVTLSCEQNLNHDAMYWYRQDPGQGLRLIYYSQIVNDFQKGDIAEGYSVSREKKESFPLTVTSAQKNPTAFYLCASKVARTSNTGELFFGEGSRLTVL.

The chain recombines TRBV5-1 with TRBJ2-5; D tentatively reads TRBD1 or TRBD2 (7 bases each). Germline V gives CDR1 SGHRS, CDR2 YFSETQ. V was shortened by 4 bases and J by 5 bases, with 15 bases between the two germline ends. The CDR3 totals 14 residues. The chain's CDR3 is CASSNNRGGETQYF. The CDR3 nucleotides read TGCGCCAGCAGCAACAACAGGGGAGGGGAGACCCAGTACTTC.

This clone was detected many times. The V gene is TRBV14, the J gene TRBJ2-1; 10 nucleotides match TRBD1. The CDR3 spans 14 residues. The junction had 5 bases not matched to a gene; V was cut back by 4 bases and J by 8 bases. Germline CDR1 SGHDN, CDR2 FVKESK. The CDR3 spells CASSPPGQGDEQFF. The CDR3 DNA follows: TGTGCCAGCAGCCCCCCTGGACAGGGGGATGAGCAGTTCTTC.

The rearrangement uses TRBV18 and TRBJ2-5, with 7 nucleotides matching TRBD1. CDR1 is KGHSH, CDR2 LQKENI, per germline. V was clipped by 2 bases and J by 2 bases; unmatched bases: 2. The CDR3 is 14 residues long. This CDR3 reads CASSPTTGQETQYF. The DNA for the CDR3 is TGTGCCAGCTCACCAACGACAGGGCAAGAGACCCAGTACTTC.

The V gene is TRBV5-4, the J gene TRBJ2-7, with D uncertain. The CDR3 contains 14 residues. The germline V and J ends were trimmed by 4 bases and 0 bases, with 11 bases remaining between them. Germline loops: CDR1 SGHNT, CDR2 YYREEE (reference sequence). The CDR3 DNA sequence: TGTGCCAGCAGCATTCAACAATCCTCCTACGAGCAGTACTTC. Amino acids: CASSIQQSSYEQYF.

This chain links TRBV6-5 with TRBJ2-4; 8 nucleotides match TRBD1. This CDR3 has 15 amino acids. In germline, CDR1 is MNHEY, CDR2 SVGAGI. Trimming removed 6 bases from V and 0 bases from J; junction bases left unmatched: 4. The CDR3, as DNA: TGTGCCAGCAGAACAGGGGGGCCAGCCAAAAACATTCAGTACTTC. Amino acid sequence: CASRTGGPAKNIQYF.

This sequence joins TRBV11-2 and TRBJ2-3; no firm D call. The germline CDR1 and CDR2 sequences are SGHAT and FQNNGV. The CDR3 contains 14 residues. The V gene lost 1 base and the J gene lost 2 bases, with 7 bases spanning the gap. The CDR3 coding sequence is TGTGCCAGCAGCTTAGCCCTCCACACAGATACGCAGTATTTT. This encodes CASSLALHTDTQYF.

This sequence joins TRBV6-1 and TRBJ2-7; 10 nucleotides align to TRBD2. The length of the CDR3 is 13 residues. J gave up 6 bases and V 6 bases, and 5 bases lay outside the gene matches. Germline CDR1 and CDR2: MNHNS and SASEGT. DNA for the CDR3: TGTGCCAGCAGCTCAGCGGGAGGGCTCGAGCAGTACTTC. This gives the protein CASSSAGGLEQYF.

The chain links TRBV30 to TRBJ2-4; no firm D call. This CDR3 has 16 amino acids. CDR1 and CDR2 (germline): GTSNPN, SVGIG (reference sequence). V lost 0 bases, J lost 2 bases, and 14 bases lay in between. The chain's CDR3 is CAWSVARVRTKNIQYF. CDR3 bases: TGTGCCTGGAGTGTAGCTAGAGTACGGACCAAAAACATTCAGTACTTC.

This clone was detected only a few times. The V call is TRBV6-5, the J call TRBJ2-2, with D unclear. The CDR3 length is 13 residues. V was pared by 5 bases and J by 1 base, with 5 bases between. Germline lookup yields CDR1 MNHEY and CDR2 SVGAGI. DNA of the CDR3: TGTGCCAGCAGTGTGCAGAACACCGGGGAGCTGTTTTTT. Encoded protein: CASSVQNTGELFF.

The V and J genes are TRBV4-2 and TRBJ2-5, with TRBD2 identical over 10 bases. The CDR3 contains 17 residues. V shed 4 bases, J shed 2 bases, and the junction held 10 bases outside the gene matches. Per the germline V gene, CDR1 is LGHNA and CDR2 is YNFKEQ. In DNA form, the CDR3 reads TGTGCCAGCAGCCCGAGTCTTGGGACTAGCGCTCAAGAGACCCAGTACTTC. It is translated as CASSPSLGTSAQETQYF.

This clone turned up a few times. The chain joins TRBV25-1 to TRBJ2-7, with a weak D call TRBD1 (5 bases). The CDR3 totals 14 residues. The germline V gene encodes CDR1 MGHDK and CDR2 SYGVNS. Trimming cost V 7 bases and J 2 bases, with 15 bases left between them. In DNA, the CDR3 is TGTGCCAGCAAAGGGGCAGGCACGGCCTACGAGCAGTACTTC. Protein product: CASKGAGTAYEQYF.

This CDR3 reads CASSLDGGAGSYEQYF. CDR3 bases: TGCGCCAGCAGCCTAGATGGGGGGGCCGGCTCCTACGAGCAGTACTTC. V gene TRBV5-1 combines with J gene TRBJ2-7; a possible D gene is TRBD2 (7 bases). Germline CDR1 and CDR2: SGHRS and YFSETQ. This CDR3 spans 16 amino acids. V gave up 4 bases and J gave up 0 bases, with 17 bases separating them.

The CDR3 reads CATRRTGNTEAFF. The CDR3, as DNA: TGTGCCACACGTCGGACAGGCAACACTGAAGCTTTCTTT. The chain has TRBV6-4 and TRBJ1-1; 7 bases fit TRBD1. From germline, CDR1 is MRHNA and CDR2 SNTAGT. With 10 bases clipped from V and 2 bases from J, the junction kept 7 bases outside the gene matches. The CDR3 is 13 residues long.

The chain's CDR3 is CASSRDLQETQYF. In nucleotides, the CDR3 is TGTGCCAGCAGCAGGGACTTACAAGAGACCCAGTACTTC. V and J are TRBV5-4 and TRBJ2-5; perhaps TRBD2 as D (6 bases). This CDR3 is 13 amino acids long. V lost 4 bases and J lost 2, with 9 bases in between. CDR1 is SGHNT and CDR2 is YYREEE in the germline V gene (reference sequence).

The CDR3 is CASSQGRGLVTGELFF. In DNA, the CDR3 is TGTGCCAGCAGCCAAGGCAGGGGGCTCGTCACCGGGGAGCTGTTTTTT. This chain connects TRBV5-4 to TRBJ2-2; 8 positions match TRBD1. Looked up from germline, CDR1 is SGHNT and CDR2 is YYREEE (reference sequence). V lost 4 bases, J lost 4 bases, and 9 bases stayed unmatched. The CDR3 has 16 amino acids. Full variable domain (rest looked up from reference TRBV5-4 and TRBJ2-2): ETGVTQSPTHLIKTRGQQVTLRCSSQSGHNTVSWYQQALGQGPQFIFQYYREEENGRGNFPPRFSGLQFPNYSSELNVNALELDDSALYLCASSQGRGLVTGELFFGEGSRLTVL.

This clone has only a few counts. This chain links TRBV15 with TRBJ2-4, with D possibly matching TRBD1 (6 bases). The ends were cut back, 5 bases at V and 8 bases at J, with 16 bases in the middle. Per germline, CDR1 LNHNV and CDR2 YYDKDF (reference sequence). The CDR3 spans 14 residues. CDR3 coding DNA: TGTGCCACCAGCCCCGGGGACCCAGGGGACATTCAGTACTTC. Its protein product is CATSPGDPGDIQYF.

The V call is TRBV5-1, the J call TRBJ1-5; the match to TRBD1 covers 7 bases. The germline V gene encodes CDR1 SGHRS and CDR2 YFSETQ. The CDR3 has 14 amino acids. After removal of 5 bases from V and 3 bases from J, the junction contained 5 bases not matched to a gene. Here the CDR3 reads CASRIGTDNQPQHF. The CDR3 DNA follows: TGCGCCAGCAGAATTGGGACAGACAATCAGCCCCAGCATTTT.